One sample yielded the 27 T cell receptor beta chains listed below, sequenced in a study of early T cells in non-severe SARS-CoV-2 infection. TCRdb re-analysed the 5' RACE reads in MiXCR, keeping a single row per CDR3 protein. The table lists more than 60,000 distinct CDR3 sequences, just under 5% of them singletons. Material: whole blood. The receptor set was obtained from an adult who was a healthcare worker with PCR-confirmed SARS-CoV-2 infection or an uninfected control (not recorded which).

This clonotype appeared many times. This rearrangement joins TRBV19 to TRBJ2-5; the D call may be TRBD1 or TRBD2 (5 bases each). This CDR3 spans 13 amino acids. Looked up from germline, CDR1 is LNHDA and CDR2 is SQIVND (reference sequence). Trimming left V 6 bases short and J 4 bases short, with 12 bases between. CDR3 region: CASSPRGTETQYF. Here the CDR3 DNA reads TGTGCCAGTAGCCCCCGAGGGACAGAGACCCAGTACTTC. The variable domain in full, completed from reference TRBV19 and TRBJ2-5, reads DGGITQSPKYLFRKEGQNVTLSCEQNLNHDAMYWYRQDPGQGLRLIYYSQIVNDFQKGDIAEGYSVSREKKESFPLTVTSAQKNPTAFYLCASSPRGTETQYFGPGTRLLVL.

The J gene is TRBJ1-2, the V gene TRBV20-1; 7 positions agree with TRBD1. After removal of 0 bases from V and 8 bases from J, the junction contained 9 bases not matched to a gene. Germline-derived CDR1 and CDR2 are DFQATT and SNEGSKA (reference sequence). The CDR3 consists of 14 residues. CDR3 sequence: CSARELQGLEGYTF. As DNA, the CDR3 is TGCAGTGCTAGAGAGTTACAGGGGCTTGAGGGCTACACCTTC.

V is TRBV27 and J is TRBJ2-2, with a possible D match to TRBD1 (7 bases). V lost 5 bases and J 1 base, leaving 14 bases between the germline ends. The CDR3 is 16 residues long. Germline V gene data show CDR1 as MNHEY and CDR2 as SMNVEV (reference sequence). The CDR3 nucleotides read TGTGCCAGCAGTGCCAGGCAGGGGGGGAACACCGGGGAGCTGTTTTTT. This encodes CASSARQGGNTGELFF.

The sample holds a few counts of this clonotype. V is TRBV7-2 and J is TRBJ1-1; TRBD1 might be the D (6 bases). Germline V gene sequence: CDR1 SGHTA, CDR2 FQGNSA. The CDR3 has 15 residues. Trimming stripped 1 base from V and 1 base from J, with 10 bases between. CDR3: CASSLGGPTNTEAFF. The CDR3 DNA sequence: TGTGCCAGCAGCTTAGGGGGGCCTACGAACACTGAAGCTTTCTTT.

This sequence joins TRBV6-2 or TRBV6-3 and TRBJ2-7; 11 bases agree with TRBD1. CDR3 size: 14 residues. Germline V gene sequence: CDR1 MNHEY, CDR2 SVGEGT. V lost 6 bases, J lost 5 bases, and 6 bases stayed unmatched. The CDR3 nucleotides read TGTGCCAGCAGAAGGGACAGGGGGATCAACGAGCAGTACTTC. It yields the protein CASRRDRGINEQYF.

This clonotype was picked up many times. This rearrangement joins TRBV28 to TRBJ2-1; 13 bases fit TRBD2. CDR1 is MDHEN, CDR2 SYDVKM, per germline. Unmatched junction bases numbered 11, after V lost 7 bases and J lost 8 bases. The CDR3 length is 16 residues. CDR3 residues: CASKTPGLAGSHEQFF. The CDR3 coding sequence is TGTGCCAGCAAAACCCCGGGACTAGCGGGGAGCCATGAGCAGTTCTTC.

This clonotype was counted at least ten times. The chain couples TRBV2 to TRBJ2-7; D not resolved. With 2 bases removed from V and 2 bases from J, the gap between germline ends came to 13 bases. Germline assignment: CDR1 SNHLY and CDR2 FYNNEI. The CDR3 consists of 15 residues. The DNA of the CDR3 is TGTGCCAGCAGTGAACCCAGTCTGGGAACCTACGAGCAGTACTTC. The encoded protein is CASSEPSLGTYEQYF.

This clonotype was observed a handful of times. The chain is built from TRBV19 and TRBJ2-7; 9 bases match TRBD2. The CDR3 has 15 residues. The ends lost 4 bases at V and 9 bases at J; junction bases unmatched: 13. Germline CDR1 is LNHDA and CDR2 is SQIVND (reference sequence). The CDR3 spells CASSTLDGTREGQYF. The CDR3 coding sequence is TGTGCCAGTAGTACCCTAGACGGGACGCGGGAGGGGCAGTACTTC. Using reference TRBV19 and TRBJ2-7 for the parts outside the CDR3, the full variable domain is DGGITQSPKYLFRKEGQNVTLSCEQNLNHDAMYWYRQDPGQGLRLIYYSQIVNDFQKGDIAEGYSVSREKKESFPLTVTSAQKNPTAFYLCASSTLDGTREGQYFGPGTRLTVT.

This clonotype came up many times. The chain carries TRBV20-1 and TRBJ1-4, with D perhaps matching TRBD1 (6 bases). The CDR3 is made up of 15 amino acids. Germline V gene lookup returns CDR1 DFQATT and CDR2 SNEGSKA (reference sequence). Trimming removed 0 bases at V and 8 bases at J, with 16 bases between. CDR3: CSARDAGAVGEKLFF. As DNA, the CDR3 is TGCAGTGCTAGAGACGCGGGGGCTGTGGGGGAAAAACTGTTTTTT.

This clonotype was counted many times. The genes are TRBV29-1 and TRBJ1-1, with TRBD1 matching over 8 bases. J lost 7 bases, V lost 6 bases, and 4 bases had no gene match. Germline CDR1 is SQVTM and CDR2 is ANQGSEA. The CDR3 spans 11 residues. The DNA of the CDR3 is TGCAGCGTCCCGGACAGGGTTGAAGCTTTCTTT. It codes for CSVPDRVEAFF. The whole variable domain, remainder taken from reference TRBV29-1 and TRBJ1-1, is SAVISQKPSRDICQRGTSLTIQCQVDSQVTMMFWYRQQPGQSLTLIATANQGSEATYESGFVIDKFPISRPNLTFSTLTVSNMSPEDSSIYLCSVPDRVEAFFGQGTRLTVV.

V gene TRBV30 combines with J gene TRBJ1-1; tentative D call: TRBD1 (6 bases). The CDR3 length is 13 residues. Trimming stripped 4 bases from V and 6 bases from J, with 15 bases between. Germline V CDR1 and CDR2: GTSNPN, SVGIG (reference sequence). The CDR3 sequence: CAWTVTGSSEAFF. The DNA of the CDR3 is TGTGCCTGGACCGTAACAGGGTCCTCTGAAGCTTTCTTT.

This clonotype was picked up many times. The chain joins TRBV5-3 to TRBJ2-5; D is unclear. TRBV5-3 is labeled an ORF, and its function is uncertain. The length of the CDR3 is 13 residues. V lost 0 bases and J lost 5, with 8 bases in between. DNA for the CDR3: TGTGCCAGAAGCTTGGACTCCGAGGAGACCCAGTACTTC. Its protein is CARSLDSEETQYF.

This clonotype has at least ten counts. The genes are TRBV3-1 and TRBJ1-1, with D perhaps matching TRBD1 (5 bases). From germline, CDR1 is LGHDT and CDR2 YNNKEL (reference sequence). V was pared by 3 bases and J by 6 bases, with 11 bases between. This CDR3 contains 13 residues. Here the CDR3 DNA reads TGTGCCAGCAGCCACGGGGGGATGGCTGAAGCTTTCTTT. Residues: CASSHGGMAEAFF.

This clonotype was counted ten times or more. This rearrangement joins TRBV18 to TRBJ2-1; 9 bases are a match to TRBD2. Trimming cost V 0 bases and J 4 bases; bases outside gene matches: 4. The germline gives CDR1 KGHSH, CDR2 LQKENI. The CDR3 has 16 residues. CDR3 sequence reads: CASSPPMTSGYNEQFF. CDR3 DNA sequence: TGTGCCAGCTCACCACCGATGACTAGCGGATACAATGAGCAGTTCTTC.

A note on this clonotype: A read error is possible here, since a much larger clone lies one base away. The chain has TRBV14 and TRBJ2-1; 8 positions agree with TRBD2. Losses at the gene ends were 1 base for V and 15 bases for J; bases not matched to a gene: 8. The germline V gene encodes CDR1 SGHDN and CDR2 FVKESK. The CDR3 extends over 13 amino acids. CDR3 residues: CASSQAYFGGAFF. CDR3 nucleotides: TGTGCCAGCAGCCAAGCGTACTTCGGGGGGGCGTTCTTC.

This clonotype came up many times. The CDR3 nucleotides read TGTGCCATCAGTGACGGGGCTAGCGGGAGGGCCGTAGAGACCCAGTACTTC. Its protein product is CAISDGASGRAVETQYF. This sequence joins TRBV10-3 and TRBJ2-5; 12 bases line up with TRBD2. The CDR3 runs to 17 residues. The V and J ends lost 3 bases and 4 bases, in that order; junction bases with no gene match: 9. Per the germline V gene, CDR1 is ENHRY and CDR2 is SYGVKD.

This chain connects TRBV30 to TRBJ2-6; TRBD1 matches 7 bases. After removal of 7 bases from V and 0 bases from J, the junction contained 12 bases not matched to a gene. The CDR3 loop spans 17 amino acids. CDR1 GTSNPN and CDR2 SVGIG come from the germline V gene (reference sequence). The CDR3 loop is CAYSRNRGISGANVLTF. The CDR3 DNA reads as TGTGCCTACTCCCGCAACAGGGGTATCTCTGGGGCCAACGTCCTGACTTTC. The full variable domain, with the rest looked up from reference TRBV30 and TRBJ2-6, is SQTIHQWPATLVQPVGSPLSLECTVEGTSNPNLYWYRQAAGRGLQLLFYSVGIGQISSEVPQNLSASRPQDRQFILSSKKLLLSDSGFYLCAYSRNRGISGANVLTFGAGSRLTVL.

In its sample, this clonotype was seen many times. V and J are TRBV7-8 and TRBJ2-7, with 10 bases that match TRBD2. The CDR3 runs 16 residues. Germline trimming cut 5 bases from V and 6 bases from J; bases unmatched to any gene: 13. Germline CDR1 and CDR2: SGHVS and FQNEAQ. The CDR3 sequence: CASSQIGASGRGEQYF. The CDR3, as DNA: TGTGCCAGCAGCCAAATCGGGGCTAGCGGGAGAGGCGAGCAGTACTTC. Based on the CDR3 plus reference TRBV7-8 and TRBJ2-7, the full variable domain is GAGVSQSPRYKVAKRGQDVALRCDPISGHVSLFWYQQALGQGPEFLTYFQNEAQLDKSGLPSDRFFAERPEGSVSTLKIQRTQQEDSAVYLCASSQIGASGRGEQYFGPGTRLTVT.

This clonotype was seen a handful of times. The V gene is TRBV10-2, the J gene TRBJ2-3, with 9 bases identical to TRBD2. The CDR3 totals 15 residues. Germline trimming cut 3 bases from V and 2 bases from J; bases unmatched to any gene: 3. Germline-derived CDR1 and CDR2 are WSHSY and SAAADI. The chain's CDR3 is CASSDLAGLTDTQYF. The CDR3 coding sequence is TGCGCCAGCAGTGATCTAGCGGGGCTCACAGATACGCAGTATTTT.

This clonotype occurred many times. The chain recombines TRBV10-3 with TRBJ2-7; D is unclear. CDR3 length: 11 amino acids. CDR1 and CDR2 (germline): ENHRY, SYGVKD. Trimming took 0 bases from V and 7 from J, leaving 4 bases between them. The CDR3 region is CAISESGEQYF. The CDR3 bases are TGTGCCATCAGTGAGTCGGGGGAGCAGTACTTC.

The J gene is TRBJ1-1, the V gene TRBV5-1, with 8 positions matching TRBD1. This CDR3 contains 16 residues. The germline CDR1 and CDR2 sequences are SGHRS and YFSETQ. The V gene end was trimmed by 2 bases and the J gene end by 0 bases; junction bases not matched to a gene: 6. The CDR3 protein is CASSLQGVDVNTEAFF. As DNA, the CDR3 is TGCGCCAGCAGCTTACAGGGGGTCGATGTGAACACTGAAGCTTTCTTT.

The gene calls are TRBV6-1 and TRBJ2-1; D ambiguous. Germline loops: CDR1 MNHNS, CDR2 SASEGT. This CDR3 is built from 13 residues. The ends were cut back, 6 bases at V and 5 bases at J, with 11 bases in the middle. In nucleotides, the CDR3 is TGTGCCAGCAGCAAAATGCCGAACAATGAGCAGTTCTTC. Its translation is CASSKMPNNEQFF.

This clonotype appeared many times. The CDR3 nucleotides are TGTGCCAGCAGCCCCCAGGGGCTCGGGGGAGCTTTCTTT. This gives the protein CASSPQGLGGAFF. V usage is TRBV7-2 and J usage is TRBJ1-1, with a weak D call TRBD1 (6 bases). The CDR3 covers 13 residues. The germline gives CDR1 SGHTA, CDR2 FQGNSA. V was shortened by 5 bases and J by 10 bases, with 17 bases between the two germline ends.

This clonotype showed up many times. The J gene is TRBJ1-6, the V gene TRBV30, with D unresolved. Trimming left V 3 bases short and J 7 bases short, with 22 bases between. The germline V gene encodes CDR1 GTSNPN and CDR2 SVGIG (reference sequence). The CDR3 has 17 amino acids. CDR3 bases: TGTGCCTGGAGCCTTCCCTACTTCACTAAACCAAATTCACCCCTCCACTTT. It yields the protein CAWSLPYFTKPNSPLHF.

This clonotype was picked up many times. This chain uses TRBV7-9 with TRBJ2-1; weak D call: TRBD1 (6 bases). The germline V and J ends were trimmed by 6 bases and 10 bases, with 10 bases remaining between them. The CDR3 totals 11 residues. The germline gives CDR1 SEHNR, CDR2 FQNEAQ (reference sequence). The CDR3 spells CASSLQGEQFF. CDR3 nucleotide sequence: TGTGCCAGCAGTCTACAGGGCGAGCAGTTCTTC. Combining the CDR3 with reference TRBV7-9 and TRBJ2-1 gives the whole variable domain DTGVSQNPRHKITKRGQNVTFRCDPISEHNRLYWYRQTLGQGPEFLTYFQNEAQLEKSRLLSDRFSAERPKGSFSTLEIQRTEQGDSAMYLCASSLQGEQFFGPGTRLTVL.

The rearrangement joins TRBV7-3 to TRBJ2-2; D perhaps matches TRBD2 (5 bases). The CDR3 is 17 amino acids. V was pared by 2 bases and J by 0 bases, with 13 bases between. From germline, CDR1 is SGHTA and CDR2 FQGTGA. The CDR3 here is CASSLSRETANTGELFF. The CDR3 bases are TGTGCCAGCAGCTTATCGAGGGAAACCGCGAACACCGGGGAGCTGTTTTTT.

The chain combines TRBV6-1 with TRBJ2-4, with D unresolved. Trimming removed 1 base from V and 5 bases from J, with 12 bases in between. Germline CDR1 and CDR2: MNHNS and SASEGT. This CDR3 is built from 15 residues. CDR3 sequence reads: CASSEVRTPENIQYF. CDR3 coding DNA: TGTGCCAGCAGTGAAGTGAGAACCCCCGAAAACATTCAGTACTTC.